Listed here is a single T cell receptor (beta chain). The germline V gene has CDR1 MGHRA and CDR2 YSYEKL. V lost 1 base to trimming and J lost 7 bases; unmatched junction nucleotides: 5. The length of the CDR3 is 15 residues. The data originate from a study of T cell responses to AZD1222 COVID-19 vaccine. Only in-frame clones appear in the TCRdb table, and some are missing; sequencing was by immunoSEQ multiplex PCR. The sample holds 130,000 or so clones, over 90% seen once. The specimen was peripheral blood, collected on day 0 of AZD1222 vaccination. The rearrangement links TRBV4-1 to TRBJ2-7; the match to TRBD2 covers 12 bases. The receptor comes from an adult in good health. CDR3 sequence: CASSQVRGLAGEQYF. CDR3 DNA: TGCGCCAGCAGCCAAGTCCGAGGACTAGCGGGAGAGCAGTACTTC.